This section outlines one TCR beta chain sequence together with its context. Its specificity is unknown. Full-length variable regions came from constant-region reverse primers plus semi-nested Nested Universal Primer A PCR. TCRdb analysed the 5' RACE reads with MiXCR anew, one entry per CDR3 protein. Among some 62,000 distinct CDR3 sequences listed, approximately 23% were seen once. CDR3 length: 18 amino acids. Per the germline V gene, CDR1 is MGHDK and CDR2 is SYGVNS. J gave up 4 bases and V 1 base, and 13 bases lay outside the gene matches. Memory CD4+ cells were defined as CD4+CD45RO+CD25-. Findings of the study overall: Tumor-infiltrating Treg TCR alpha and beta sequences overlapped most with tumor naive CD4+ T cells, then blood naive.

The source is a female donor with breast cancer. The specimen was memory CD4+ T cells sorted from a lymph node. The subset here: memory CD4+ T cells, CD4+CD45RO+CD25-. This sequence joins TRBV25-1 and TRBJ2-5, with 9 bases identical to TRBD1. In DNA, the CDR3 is TGTGCCAGCAGTGAATTAAGCGGGGACAGGGTTTTACGAGAGACCCAGTACTTC. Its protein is CASSELSGDRVLRETQYF.